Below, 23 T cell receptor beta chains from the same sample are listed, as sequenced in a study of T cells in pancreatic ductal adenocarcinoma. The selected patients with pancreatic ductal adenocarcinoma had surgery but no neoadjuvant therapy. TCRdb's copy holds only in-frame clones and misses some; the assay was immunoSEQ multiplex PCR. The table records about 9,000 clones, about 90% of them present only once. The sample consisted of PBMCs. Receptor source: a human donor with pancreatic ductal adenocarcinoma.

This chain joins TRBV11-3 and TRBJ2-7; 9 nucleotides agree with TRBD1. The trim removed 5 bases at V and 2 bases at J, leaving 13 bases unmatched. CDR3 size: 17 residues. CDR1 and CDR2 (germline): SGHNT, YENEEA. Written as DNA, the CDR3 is TGTGCCAGCAGCACAGCACCGGGACAGGGACCGACCTACGAGCAGTACTTC. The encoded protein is CASSTAPGQGPTYEQYF.

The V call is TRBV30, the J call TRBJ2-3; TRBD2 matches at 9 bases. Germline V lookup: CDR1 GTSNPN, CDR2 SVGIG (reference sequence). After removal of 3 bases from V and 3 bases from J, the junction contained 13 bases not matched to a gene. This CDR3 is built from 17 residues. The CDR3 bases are TGTGCCTGGAGGAGGGCGGGAGGGCCTTTCAAGACAGATACGCAGTATTTT. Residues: CAWRRAGGPFKTDTQYF.

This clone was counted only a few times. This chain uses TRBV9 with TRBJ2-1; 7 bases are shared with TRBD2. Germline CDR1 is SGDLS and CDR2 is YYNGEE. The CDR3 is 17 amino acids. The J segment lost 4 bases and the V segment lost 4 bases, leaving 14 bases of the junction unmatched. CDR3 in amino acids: CASSTSSGPRSYNEQFF. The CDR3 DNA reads TGTGCCAGCAGCACTAGTAGCGGGCCGCGGTCTTACAATGAGCAGTTCTTC.

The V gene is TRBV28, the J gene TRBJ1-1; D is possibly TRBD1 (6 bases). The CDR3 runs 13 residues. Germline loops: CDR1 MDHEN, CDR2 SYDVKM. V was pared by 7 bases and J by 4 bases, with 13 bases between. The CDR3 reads CASILQGTTEAFF. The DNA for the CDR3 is TGTGCCAGCATCCTACAGGGAACCACTGAAGCTTTCTTT. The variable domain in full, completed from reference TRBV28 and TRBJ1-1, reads DVKVTQSSRYLVKRTGEKVFLECVQDMDHENMFWYRQDPGLGLRLIYFSYDVKMKEKGDIPEGYSVSREKKERFSLILESASTNQTSMYLCASILQGTTEAFFGQGTRLTVV.

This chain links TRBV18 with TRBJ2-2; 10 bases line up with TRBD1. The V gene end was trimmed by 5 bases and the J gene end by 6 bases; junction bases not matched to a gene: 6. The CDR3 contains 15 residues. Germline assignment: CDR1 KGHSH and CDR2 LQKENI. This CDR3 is CASSVTGTGAGELFF. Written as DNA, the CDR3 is TGTGCCAGCTCAGTTACCGGGACAGGGGCCGGGGAGCTGTTTTTT.

This CDR3 reads CASSLGATRVYEQYF. CDR3 nucleotide sequence: TGTGCCAGCAGCTTAGGGGCGACTAGGGTCTACGAGCAGTACTTC. The rearrangement links TRBV11-2 to TRBJ2-7, with D tentatively TRBD2 (6 bases). The CDR3 length is 15 residues. Germline CDR1 reads SGHAT; CDR2 reads FQNNGV. V lost 1 base and J 3 bases, leaving 13 bases between the germline ends. Using reference TRBV11-2 and TRBJ2-7 for the parts outside the CDR3, the full variable domain is EAGVAQSPRYKIIEKRQSVAFWCNPISGHATLYWYQQILGQGPKLLIQFQNNGVVDDSQLPKDRFSAERLKGVDSTLKIQPAKLEDSAVYLCASSLGATRVYEQYFGPGTRLTVT.

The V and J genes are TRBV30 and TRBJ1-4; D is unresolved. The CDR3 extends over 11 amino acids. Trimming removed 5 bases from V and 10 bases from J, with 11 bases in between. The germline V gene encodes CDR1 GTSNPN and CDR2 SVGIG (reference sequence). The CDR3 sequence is CAWGPPVKLFF. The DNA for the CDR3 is TGTGCCTGGGGCCCCCCTGTAAAACTGTTTTTT.

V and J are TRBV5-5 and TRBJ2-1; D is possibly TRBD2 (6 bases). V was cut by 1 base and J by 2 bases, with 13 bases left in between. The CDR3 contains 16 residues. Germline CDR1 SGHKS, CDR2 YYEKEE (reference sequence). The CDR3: CASSLRELRTYNEQFF. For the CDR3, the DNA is TGTGCCAGCAGCTTGCGGGAGTTACGAACCTACAATGAGCAGTTCTTC.

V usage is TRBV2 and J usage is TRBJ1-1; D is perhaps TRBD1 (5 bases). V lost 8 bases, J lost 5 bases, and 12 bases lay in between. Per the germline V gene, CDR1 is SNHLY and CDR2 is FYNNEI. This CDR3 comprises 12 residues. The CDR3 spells CASLQGETEAFF. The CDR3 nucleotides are TGTGCCAGCCTCCAGGGTGAGACTGAAGCTTTCTTT.

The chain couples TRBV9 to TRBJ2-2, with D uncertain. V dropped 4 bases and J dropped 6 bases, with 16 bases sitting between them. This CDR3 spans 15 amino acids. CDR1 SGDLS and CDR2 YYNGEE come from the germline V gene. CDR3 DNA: TGTGCCAGCAGCCCCCGAGGCCACCCCCCCGGGGAGCTGTTTTTT. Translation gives CASSPRGHPPGELFF.

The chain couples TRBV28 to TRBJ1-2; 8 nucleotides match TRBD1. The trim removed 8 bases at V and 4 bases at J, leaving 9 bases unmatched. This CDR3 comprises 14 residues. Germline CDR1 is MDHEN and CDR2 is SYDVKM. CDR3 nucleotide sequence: TGTGCCAGCGAAGCCAGGGGGCGCGGCTATGGCTACACCTTC. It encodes CASEARGRGYGYTF.

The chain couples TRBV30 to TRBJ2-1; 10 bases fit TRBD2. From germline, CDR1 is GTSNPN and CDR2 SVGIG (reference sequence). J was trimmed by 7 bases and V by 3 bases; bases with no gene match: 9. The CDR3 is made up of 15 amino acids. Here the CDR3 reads CAWSVTSGIMNEQFF. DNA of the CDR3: TGTGCCTGGAGCGTAACTAGCGGGATAATGAATGAGCAGTTCTTC.

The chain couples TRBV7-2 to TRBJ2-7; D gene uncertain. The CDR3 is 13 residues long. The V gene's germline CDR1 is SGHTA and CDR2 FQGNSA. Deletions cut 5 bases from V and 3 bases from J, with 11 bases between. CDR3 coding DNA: TGTGCCAGCAGCCCAATTCTAGACTACGAGCAGTACTTC. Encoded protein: CASSPILDYEQYF.

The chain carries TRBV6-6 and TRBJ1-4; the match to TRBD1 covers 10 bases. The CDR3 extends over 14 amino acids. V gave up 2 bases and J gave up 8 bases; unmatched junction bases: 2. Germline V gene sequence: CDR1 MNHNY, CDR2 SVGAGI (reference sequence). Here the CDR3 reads CASSYGTGAEKLFF. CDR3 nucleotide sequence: TGTGCCAGCAGTTACGGGACAGGGGCCGAAAAACTGTTTTTT.

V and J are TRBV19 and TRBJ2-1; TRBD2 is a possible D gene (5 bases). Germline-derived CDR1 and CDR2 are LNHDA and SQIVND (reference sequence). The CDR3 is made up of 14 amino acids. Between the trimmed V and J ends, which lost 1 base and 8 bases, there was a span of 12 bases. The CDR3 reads CASSIGRRHHEQFF. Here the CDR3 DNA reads TGTGCCAGTAGTATAGGTCGGAGGCACCATGAGCAGTTCTTC.

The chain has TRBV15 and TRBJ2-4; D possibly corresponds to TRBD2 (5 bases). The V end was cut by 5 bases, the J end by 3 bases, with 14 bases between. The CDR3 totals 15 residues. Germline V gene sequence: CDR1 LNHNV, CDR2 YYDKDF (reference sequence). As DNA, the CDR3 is TGTGCCACCAGCTCGTTACCCCGGGGCAAAAACATTCAGTACTTC. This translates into CATSSLPRGKNIQYF.

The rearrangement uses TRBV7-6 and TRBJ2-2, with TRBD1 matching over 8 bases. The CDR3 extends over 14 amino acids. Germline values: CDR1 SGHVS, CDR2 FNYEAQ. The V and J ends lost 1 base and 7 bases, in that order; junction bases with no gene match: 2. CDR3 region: CASSLGQGNGELFF. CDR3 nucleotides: TGTGCCAGCAGCTTAGGACAGGGGAACGGGGAGCTGTTTTTT.

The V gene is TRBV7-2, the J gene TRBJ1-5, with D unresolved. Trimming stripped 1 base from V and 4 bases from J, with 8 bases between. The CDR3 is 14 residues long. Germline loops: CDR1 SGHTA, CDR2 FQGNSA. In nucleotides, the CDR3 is TGTGCCAGCAGCTTAGGTGGGAGAAATCAGCCCCAGCATTTT. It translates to CASSLGGRNQPQHF.

The CDR3 sequence: CASSPEVLSGNTIYF. CDR3 nucleotides: TGCGCCAGCAGCCCGGAGGTCCTCTCTGGAAACACCATATATTTT. V is TRBV5-1 and J is TRBJ1-3; D is undetermined. Germline V gene lookup returns CDR1 SGHRS and CDR2 YFSETQ. The CDR3 is 15 residues long. V shed 4 bases and J shed 0 bases, with 11 bases lying between them.

For the CDR3, the DNA is TGTGCCAGCAGCGAGGTGGGGGCTCCCTACAATGAGCAGTTCTTC. This codes for CASSEVGAPYNEQFF. The rearrangement uses TRBV9 and TRBJ2-1; D is possibly TRBD1 (6 bases). Germline V gives CDR1 SGDLS, CDR2 YYNGEE. This CDR3 is built from 15 residues. V lost 3 bases and J lost 2, with 12 bases in between.

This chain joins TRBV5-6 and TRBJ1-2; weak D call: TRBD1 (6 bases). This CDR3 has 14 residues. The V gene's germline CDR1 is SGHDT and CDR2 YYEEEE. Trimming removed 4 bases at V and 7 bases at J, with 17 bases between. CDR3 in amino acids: CASSRWRGAGGYTF. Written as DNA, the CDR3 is TGTGCCAGCAGCCGGTGGCGGGGGGCCGGTGGCTACACCTTC.

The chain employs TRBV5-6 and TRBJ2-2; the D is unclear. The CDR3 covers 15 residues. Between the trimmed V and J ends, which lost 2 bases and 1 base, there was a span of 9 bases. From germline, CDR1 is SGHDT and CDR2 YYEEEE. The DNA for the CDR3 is TGTGCCAGCAGCTTTCGGCAGGAGAACACCGGGGAGCTGTTTTTT. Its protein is CASSFRQENTGELFF.

The CDR3 reads CASSSLVRSGANVLTF. In nucleotides, the CDR3 is TGTGCCAGCAGCTCATTAGTCCGCTCTGGGGCCAACGTCCTGACTTTC. This chain uses TRBV7-3 with TRBJ2-6; D unclear. Trimming removed 4 bases from V and 0 bases from J, with 10 bases in between. The CDR3 totals 16 residues. Germline lookup yields CDR1 SGHTA and CDR2 FQGTGA.